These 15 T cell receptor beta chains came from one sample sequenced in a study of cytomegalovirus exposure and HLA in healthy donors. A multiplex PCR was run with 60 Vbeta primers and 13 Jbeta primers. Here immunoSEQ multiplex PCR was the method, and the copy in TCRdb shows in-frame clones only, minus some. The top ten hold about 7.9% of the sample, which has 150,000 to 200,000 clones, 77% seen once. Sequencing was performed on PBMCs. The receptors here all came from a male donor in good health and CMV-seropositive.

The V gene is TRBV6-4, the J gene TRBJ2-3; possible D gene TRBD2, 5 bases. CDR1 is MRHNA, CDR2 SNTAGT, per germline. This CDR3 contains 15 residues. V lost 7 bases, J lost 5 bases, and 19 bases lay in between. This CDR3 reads CASKESGGVKDTQYF. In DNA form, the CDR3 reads TGTGCCAGCAAGGAAAGCGGAGGAGTTAAAGATACGCAGTATTTT.

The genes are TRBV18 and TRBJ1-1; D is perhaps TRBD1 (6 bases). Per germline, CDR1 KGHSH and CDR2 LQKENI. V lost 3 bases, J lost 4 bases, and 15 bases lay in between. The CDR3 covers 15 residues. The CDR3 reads CASSPLKQGLTEAFF. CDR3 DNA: TGTGCCAGCTCACCCCTAAAACAGGGCCTCACTGAAGCTTTCTTT.

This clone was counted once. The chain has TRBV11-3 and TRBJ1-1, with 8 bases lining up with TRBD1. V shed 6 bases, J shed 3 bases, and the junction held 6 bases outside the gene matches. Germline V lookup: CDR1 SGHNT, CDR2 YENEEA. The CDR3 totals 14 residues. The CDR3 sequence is CASSSQGDDTEAFF. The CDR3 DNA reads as TGTGCCAGCAGTTCACAGGGGGATGACACTGAAGCTTTCTTT.

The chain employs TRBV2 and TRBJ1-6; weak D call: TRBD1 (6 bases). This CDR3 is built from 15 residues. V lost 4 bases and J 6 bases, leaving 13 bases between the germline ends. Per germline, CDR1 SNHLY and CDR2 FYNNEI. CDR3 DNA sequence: TGTGCCAGCAGTGTTGACAGGCCTTTTAATTCACCCCTCCACTTT. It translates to CASSVDRPFNSPLHF.

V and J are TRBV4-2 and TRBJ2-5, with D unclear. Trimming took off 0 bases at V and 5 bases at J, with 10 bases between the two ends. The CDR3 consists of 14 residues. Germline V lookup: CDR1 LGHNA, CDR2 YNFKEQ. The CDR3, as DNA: TGTGCCAGCAGCCAAGATGGAAAGGAGGAGACCCAGTACTTC. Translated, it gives CASSQDGKEETQYF.

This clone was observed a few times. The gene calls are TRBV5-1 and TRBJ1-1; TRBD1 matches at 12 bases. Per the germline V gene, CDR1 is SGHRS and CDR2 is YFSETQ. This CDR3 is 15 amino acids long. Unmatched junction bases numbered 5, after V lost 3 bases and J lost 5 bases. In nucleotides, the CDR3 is TGCGCCAGCAGCTCGGGACAGGGGGCGGGTACTGAAGCTTTCTTT. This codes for CASSSGQGAGTEAFF.

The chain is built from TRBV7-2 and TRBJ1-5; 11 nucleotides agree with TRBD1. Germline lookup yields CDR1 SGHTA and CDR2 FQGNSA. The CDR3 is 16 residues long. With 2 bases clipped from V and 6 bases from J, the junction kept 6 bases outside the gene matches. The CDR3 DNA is TGTGCCAGCAGCTTACCGGACAGGGGGCGCGCTCAGCCCCAGCATTTT. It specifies CASSLPDRGRAQPQHF. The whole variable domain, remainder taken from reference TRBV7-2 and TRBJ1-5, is GAGVSQSPSNKVTEKGKDVELRCDPISGHTALYWYRQSLGQGLEFLIYFQGNSAPDKSGLPSDRFSAERTGGSVSTLTIQRTQQEDSAVYLCASSLPDRGRAQPQHFGDGTRLSIL.

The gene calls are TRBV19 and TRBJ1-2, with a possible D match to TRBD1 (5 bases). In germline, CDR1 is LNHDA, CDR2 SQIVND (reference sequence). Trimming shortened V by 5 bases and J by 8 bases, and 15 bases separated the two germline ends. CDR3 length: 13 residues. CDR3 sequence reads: CASSPQGLGGYTF. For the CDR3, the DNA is TGTGCCAGTAGTCCCCAGGGCTTGGGAGGCTACACCTTC.

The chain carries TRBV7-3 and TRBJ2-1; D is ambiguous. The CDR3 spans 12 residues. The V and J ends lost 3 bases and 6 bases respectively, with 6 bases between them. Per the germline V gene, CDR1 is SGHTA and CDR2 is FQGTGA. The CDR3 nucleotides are TGTGCCAGCAGCTTCGGTTCCAATGAGCAGTTCTTC. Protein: CASSFGSNEQFF. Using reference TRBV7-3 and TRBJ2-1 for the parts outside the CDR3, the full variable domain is GAGVSQTPSNKVTEKGKYVELRCDPISGHTALYWYRQSLGQGPEFLIYFQGTGAADDSGLPNDRFFAVRPEGSVSTLKIQRTERGDSAVYLCASSFGSNEQFFGPGTRLTVL.

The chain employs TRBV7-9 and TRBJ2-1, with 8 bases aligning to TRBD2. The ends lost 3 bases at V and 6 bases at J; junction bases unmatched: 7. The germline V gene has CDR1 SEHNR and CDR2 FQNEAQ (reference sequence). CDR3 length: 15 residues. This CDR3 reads CASSFSRGGANEQFF. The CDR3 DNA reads TGTGCCAGCAGCTTTTCCCGGGGGGGGGCCAATGAGCAGTTCTTC.

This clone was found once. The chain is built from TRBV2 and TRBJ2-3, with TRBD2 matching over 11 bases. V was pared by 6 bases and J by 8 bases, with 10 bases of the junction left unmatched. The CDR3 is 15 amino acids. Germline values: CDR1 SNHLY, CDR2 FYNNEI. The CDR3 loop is CASSGTSGGVFTQYF. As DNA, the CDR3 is TGTGCCAGCAGCGGGACTAGCGGCGGGGTTTTTACGCAGTATTTT.

The CDR3 here is CASRGLTENTGELFF. CDR3 nucleotide sequence: TGTGCCAGCAGGGGGTTGACAGAGAACACCGGGGAGCTGTTTTTT. The genes are TRBV6-5 and TRBJ2-2, with a tentative D call TRBD1 (5 bases). The CDR3 totals 15 residues. Germline V gene lookup returns CDR1 MNHEY and CDR2 SVGAGI. Trimming left V 6 bases short and J 1 base short, with 12 bases between.

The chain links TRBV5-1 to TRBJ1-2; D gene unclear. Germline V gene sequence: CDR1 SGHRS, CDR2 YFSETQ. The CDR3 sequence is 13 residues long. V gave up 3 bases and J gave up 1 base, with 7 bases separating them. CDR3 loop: CASSSDFNYGYTF. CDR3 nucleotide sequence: TGCGCCAGCAGCTCGGACTTTAACTATGGCTACACCTTC.

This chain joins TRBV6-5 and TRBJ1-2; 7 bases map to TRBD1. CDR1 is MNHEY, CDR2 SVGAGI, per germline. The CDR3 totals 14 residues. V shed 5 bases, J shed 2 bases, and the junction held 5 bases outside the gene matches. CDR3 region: CASSKDRWNYGYTF. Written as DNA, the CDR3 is TGTGCCAGCAGTAAGGACAGGTGGAACTATGGCTACACCTTC.

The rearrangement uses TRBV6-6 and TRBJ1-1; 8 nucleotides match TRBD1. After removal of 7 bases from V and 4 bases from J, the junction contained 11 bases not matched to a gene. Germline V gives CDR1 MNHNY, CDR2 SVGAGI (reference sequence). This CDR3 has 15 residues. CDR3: CASIMTRGRGTEAFF. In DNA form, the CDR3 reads TGTGCCAGCATCATGACCAGGGGGCGCGGCACTGAAGCTTTCTTT.